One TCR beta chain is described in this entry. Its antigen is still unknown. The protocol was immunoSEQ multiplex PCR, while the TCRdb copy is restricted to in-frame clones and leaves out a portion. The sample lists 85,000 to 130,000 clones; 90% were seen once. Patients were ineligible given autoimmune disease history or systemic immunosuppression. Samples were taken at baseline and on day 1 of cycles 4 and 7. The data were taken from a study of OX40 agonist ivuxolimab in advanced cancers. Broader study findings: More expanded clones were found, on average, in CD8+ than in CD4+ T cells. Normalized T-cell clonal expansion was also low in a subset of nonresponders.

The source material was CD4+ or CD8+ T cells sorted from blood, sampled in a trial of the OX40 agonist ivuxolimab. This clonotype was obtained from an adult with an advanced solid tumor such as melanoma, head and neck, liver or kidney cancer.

For the CDR3, the DNA is TGTGCCAGCAGCTTGGGGACTCCGGGAAACACCATATATTTT. Amino acids: CASSLGTPGNTIYF. J is TRBJ1-3 and V is TRBV7-9, with TRBD1 as a possible D gene (5 bases). Germline CDR1 and CDR2: SEHNR and FQNEAQ (reference sequence). This CDR3 region has 14 residues. With 3 bases removed from V and 4 bases from J, the gap between germline ends came to 10 bases.